Many counts were recorded for the clone carrying this T cell receptor beta chain. Its antigen is unknown. CDR3 regions were amplified by Arm-PCR using iRepertoire HTBI primers to build TCR beta libraries. TCRdb re-called the multiplex PCR reads with MiXCR, one entry per CDR3 protein. The data contain about 560,000 distinct CDR3 sequences, more than 15% of them seen just once; the ten biggest clones take up approximately 12%. This entry is derived from a study of regulatory T cells in long-lasting Graves disease. Notes on the study in general: Thyroid tissue went unstudied; only peripheral blood was examined.

Noted time point: newly diagnosed GD, antithyroid drugs for less than 3 months. The TCR library was made from RNA that had been extracted from PBMCs in TRIzol. In each case, Graves' disease was diagnosed per American Thyroid Association guidelines. Germline lookup yields CDR1 SGHTA and CDR2 FQGNSA. CDR3 length: 16 amino acids. J gave up 4 bases and V 5 bases, and 12 bases lay outside the gene matches. The sample was also linked to a second study, of T cells in Graves' hyperthyroidism and ophthalmopathy. That work contributes: Calling Graves' hyperthyroidism stable meant ophthalmopathy did not progress within 18 months. With the HTBI primer set, the TCR CDR3 went through a first round of RT-PCR.

The receptor was isolated from a man aged 18 to 29 with Graves disease. This rearrangement joins TRBV7-2 to TRBJ1-1; 8 bases are shared with TRBD1. Sequences were derived from peripheral blood mononuclear cells (PBMCs), sampled at new diagnosis, from a patient treated with antithyroid drugs. CDR3 sequence reads: CASSPWTGTVTTEAFF. CDR3 in DNA: TGTGCCAGCAGCCCTTGGACAGGGACTGTGACCACTGAAGCTTTCTTT.